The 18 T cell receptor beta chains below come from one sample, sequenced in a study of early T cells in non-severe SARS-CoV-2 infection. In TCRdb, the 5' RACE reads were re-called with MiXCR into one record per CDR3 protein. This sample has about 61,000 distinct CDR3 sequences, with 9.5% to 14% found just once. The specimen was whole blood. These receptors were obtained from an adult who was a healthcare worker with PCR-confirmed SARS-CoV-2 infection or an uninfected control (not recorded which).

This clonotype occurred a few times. The CDR3 here is CASSGLAGWQYF. The CDR3 DNA follows: TGTGCCAGCAGTGGACTAGCGGGGTGGCAGTACTTC. V gene TRBV2 combines with J gene TRBJ2-7, with TRBD2 matching 11 bases. This CDR3 is 12 amino acids long. Trimming cost V 4 bases and J 9 bases; bases outside gene matches: 2. Looked up from germline, CDR1 is SNHLY and CDR2 is FYNNEI.

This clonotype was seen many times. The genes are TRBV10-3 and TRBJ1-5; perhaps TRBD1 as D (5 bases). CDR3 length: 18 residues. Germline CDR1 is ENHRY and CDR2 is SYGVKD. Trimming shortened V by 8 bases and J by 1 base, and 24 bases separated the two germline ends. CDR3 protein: CAIEGSGTPRDSNQPQHF. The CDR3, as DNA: TGTGCCATCGAGGGTTCTGGGACGCCACGGGACAGCAATCAGCCCCAGCATTTT.

The CDR3 nucleotides read TGCAGTGCTACAAGGACAGGATCGAGTTCCTATGGCTACACCTTC. Translating it yields CSATRTGSSSYGYTF. The chain employs TRBV20-1 and TRBJ1-2; 7 bases match TRBD1. CDR1 DFQATT and CDR2 SNEGSKA come from the germline V gene (reference sequence). The CDR3 sequence is 15 residues long. The J segment lost 4 bases and the V segment lost 4 bases, leaving 12 bases of the junction unmatched.

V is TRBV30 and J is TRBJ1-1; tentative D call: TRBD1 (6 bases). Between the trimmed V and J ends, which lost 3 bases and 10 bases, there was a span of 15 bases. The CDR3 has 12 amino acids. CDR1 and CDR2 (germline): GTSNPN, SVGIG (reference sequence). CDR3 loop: CAWSIGGLGAFF. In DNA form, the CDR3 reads TGTGCCTGGAGCATAGGGGGGTTGGGAGCTTTCTTT.

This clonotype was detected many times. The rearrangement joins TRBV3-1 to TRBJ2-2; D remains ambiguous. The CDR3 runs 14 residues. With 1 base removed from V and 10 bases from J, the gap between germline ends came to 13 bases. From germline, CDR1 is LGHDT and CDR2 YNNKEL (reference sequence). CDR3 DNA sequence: TGTGCCAGCAGCCAAGTTAGGACGGTAAAGGAGCTGTTTTTT. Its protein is CASSQVRTVKELFF.

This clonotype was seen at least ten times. The CDR3 region is CASSWETSGGLSTDTQYF. CDR3 DNA: TGTGCCAGCAGCTGGGAGACTAGCGGGGGATTAAGCACAGATACGCAGTATTTT. The rearrangement joins TRBV11-2 to TRBJ2-3, with 12 positions matching TRBD2. Per the germline V gene, CDR1 is SGHAT and CDR2 is FQNNGV. V lost 4 bases and J lost 0; bases outside the gene matches: 8. The CDR3 consists of 18 residues.

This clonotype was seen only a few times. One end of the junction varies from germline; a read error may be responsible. The CDR3 region is CASSEERALGLPLHF. CDR3 sequence (DNA): TGTGCCAGCAGCGAAGAACGGGCCCTAGGTTTGCCCCTCCACTTT. V and J are TRBV6-1 and TRBJ1-6; D not resolved. CDR1 is MNHNS and CDR2 is SASEGT in the germline V gene. There are 15 residues in the CDR3.

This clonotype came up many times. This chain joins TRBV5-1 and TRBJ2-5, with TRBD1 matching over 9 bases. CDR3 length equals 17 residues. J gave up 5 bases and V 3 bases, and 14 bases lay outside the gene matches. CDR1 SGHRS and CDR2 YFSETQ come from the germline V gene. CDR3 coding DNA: TGCGCCAGCAGCTCCACCTCCCGGAGACAGGGGGGGGAGACCCAGTACTTC. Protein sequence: CASSSTSRRQGGETQYF.

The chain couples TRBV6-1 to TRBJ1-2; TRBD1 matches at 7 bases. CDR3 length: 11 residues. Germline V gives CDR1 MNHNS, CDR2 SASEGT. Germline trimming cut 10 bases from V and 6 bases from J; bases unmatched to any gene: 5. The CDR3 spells CAILQGDGYTF. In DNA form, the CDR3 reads TGTGCCATCCTGCAGGGGGATGGCTACACCTTC.

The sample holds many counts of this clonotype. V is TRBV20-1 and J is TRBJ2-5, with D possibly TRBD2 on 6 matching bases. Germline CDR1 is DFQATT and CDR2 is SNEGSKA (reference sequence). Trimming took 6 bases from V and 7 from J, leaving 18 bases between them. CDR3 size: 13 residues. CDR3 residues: CSAHLGGQGTQYF. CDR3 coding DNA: TGCAGTGCCCATCTGGGAGGCCAGGGGACCCAGTACTTC.

CDR3 nucleotides: TGCAGCTATCTACCGGGACTAGCGACAGATACGCAGTATTTT. Protein product: CSYLPGLATDTQYF. The rearrangement joins TRBV29-1 to TRBJ2-3, with 10 nucleotides matching TRBD2. J was trimmed by 3 bases and V by 8 bases; bases with no gene match: 8. This CDR3 comprises 14 residues. The germline gives CDR1 SQVTM, CDR2 ANQGSEA.

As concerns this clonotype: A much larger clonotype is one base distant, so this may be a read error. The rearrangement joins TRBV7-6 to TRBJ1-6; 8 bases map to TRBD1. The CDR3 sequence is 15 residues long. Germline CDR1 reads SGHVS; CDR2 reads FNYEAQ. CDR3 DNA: TGTACCAGCAGCTTAGGGGGGGACAGGAAATCACCCCTCCACTTT. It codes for CTSSLGGDRKSPLHF.

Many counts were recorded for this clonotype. The CDR3 DNA follows: TGTGCCACCAGTATGGGGGCCGATTGGAATGAGCAGTTCTTC. Its protein is CATSMGADWNEQFF. V usage is TRBV24-1 and J usage is TRBJ2-1, with D maybe TRBD1 (6 bases). The CDR3 covers 14 residues. V lost 6 bases and J 7 bases, leaving 15 bases between the germline ends. Germline values: CDR1 KGHDR, CDR2 SFDVKD.

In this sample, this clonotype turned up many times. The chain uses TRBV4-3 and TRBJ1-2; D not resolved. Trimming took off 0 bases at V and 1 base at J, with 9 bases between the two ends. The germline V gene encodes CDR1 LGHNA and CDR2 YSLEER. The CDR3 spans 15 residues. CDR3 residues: CASSQDLWNNYGYTF. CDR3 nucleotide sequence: TGCGCCAGCAGCCAAGATTTGTGGAATAACTATGGCTACACCTTC.

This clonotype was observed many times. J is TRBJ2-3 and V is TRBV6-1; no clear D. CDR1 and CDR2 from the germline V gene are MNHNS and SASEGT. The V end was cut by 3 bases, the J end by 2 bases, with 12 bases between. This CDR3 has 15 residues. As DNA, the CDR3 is TGTGCCAGCAGTGAGGCCAGGACCACCACAGATACGCAGTATTTT. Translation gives CASSEARTTTDTQYF.

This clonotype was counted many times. The CDR3 DNA is TGCAGTGCTAGACGGGGCCCTTACGGGACTACCCAAGAGACCCAGTACTTC. Translated: CSARRGPYGTTQETQYF. The chain recombines TRBV20-1 with TRBJ2-5; 7 nucleotides line up with TRBD2. CDR1 and CDR2 (germline): DFQATT, SNEGSKA (reference sequence). CDR3 size: 17 residues. The J segment lost 1 base and the V segment lost 2 bases, leaving 13 bases of the junction unmatched.

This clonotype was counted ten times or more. The CDR3, as DNA: TGTGCCAGCAGTTACTCCGAACTCCAAGGCCATGGTTCACCCCTCCACTTT. It specifies CASSYSELQGHGSPLHF. The rearrangement joins TRBV6-6 to TRBJ1-6, with no clear D. This CDR3 contains 17 residues. V was clipped by 0 bases and J by 9 bases, with 18 bases between them. CDR1 is MNHNY, CDR2 SVGAGI, per germline (reference sequence).

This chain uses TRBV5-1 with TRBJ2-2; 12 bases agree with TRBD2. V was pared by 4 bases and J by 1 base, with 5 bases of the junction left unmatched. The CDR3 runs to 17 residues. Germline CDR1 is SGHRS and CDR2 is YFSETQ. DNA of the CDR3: TGCGCCAGCAGCCCCCTAGCGGGGGGGAGGAACACCGGGGAGCTGTTTTTT. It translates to CASSPLAGGRNTGELFF.